This T cell receptor (beta chain) was observed in a study of cytomegalovirus exposure and HLA in healthy donors. In its sample, this clone was seen a few times. What it binds is not known. Study-wide findings and caveats: TCR beta V segments were, for the most part, productive about 87% or about 30% of the time in an earlier analysis.

Use of 60 Vbeta and 13 Jbeta primers characterized the PCR. Some clones are missing from TCRdb's copy, which holds only in-frame ones; the method was immunoSEQ multiplex PCR. The top ten clones hold over 4.5% of a sample with 100,000 to 150,000 clones, 81% of them seen once. Sequenced sample: PBMCs. This TCR was recovered from a woman aged 40 to 50 in good health and CMV-seropositive.

The DNA of the CDR3 is TGTGCCAGCAGTTACGACATTTCCTACGAGCAGTACTTC. It encodes CASSYDISYEQYF. The rearrangement links TRBV6-6 to TRBJ2-7; unclear D gene. The CDR3 has 13 residues. Germline V gene lookup returns CDR1 MNHNY and CDR2 SVGAGI (reference sequence). V was clipped by 2 bases and J by 1 base, with 6 bases between them.